Below, one T cell receptor (beta chain) is given with its context. Antigen: not known. The record originates from a study of human T cells and chemical hapten exposure. Trimming stripped 3 bases from V and 1 base from J, with 13 bases between. The length of the CDR3 is 16 residues. Time point described: patch test 2, 6 weeks after DPC sensitization. Treatment reported: therapeutic diphenylcyclopropenone sensitization with weekly scalp DPC. TCRdb used MiXCR to reprocess the RACE reads, holding one entry per CDR3 protein. Here the sample spans about 73,000 distinct CDR3 sequences, about 9% being singletons. Study-wide results and caveats: Alopecia affected the donors, so their immune response may differ from healthy people's.

The sequence derives from a woman aged 45-60 years with alopecia areata. Some clones in this sample may be carry-over from other donors' samples. This chain links TRBV12-3 or TRBV12-4 with TRBJ2-1; D is unclear. The source was whole blood, collected in connection with sensitization to the hapten diphenylcyclopropenone (DPC). In nucleotides, the CDR3 is TGTGCCAGCAGTTTTAAATTAGGCGAGTCCTACAATGAGCAGTTCTTC. Its protein is CASSFKLGESYNEQFF.